The clone carrying this T cell receptor (beta chain) was recorded only once. Antigen specificity is unknown. At one boundary the junction diverges from the germline segment, which might be a read error. The sample originates from a study of response to subunit inactivated influenza vaccine. TCRdb re-called the RT-PCR reads through MiXCR, storing one row per CDR3 protein. Among approximately 530,000 distinct CDR3 sequences listed, approximately 7.7% were seen once. Germline V lookup: CDR1 MDHEN, CDR2 SYDVKM. This CDR3 has 13 residues. General study findings and limits: New T cells are recruited in small numbers by each seasonal influenza vaccination, according to the authors' suggestion.

The TCR comes from a man in his fifties or sixties who received an inactivated influenza vaccine. The V gene is TRBV28, the J gene TRBJ2-3; no clear D gene. The sample here was PBMCs from blood, taken about 23 months after vaccination. The CDR3: CTSRMGSTDTQYF. CDR3 nucleotides: TGTACCAGCAGGATGGGCAGCACAGATACGCAGTATTTT.